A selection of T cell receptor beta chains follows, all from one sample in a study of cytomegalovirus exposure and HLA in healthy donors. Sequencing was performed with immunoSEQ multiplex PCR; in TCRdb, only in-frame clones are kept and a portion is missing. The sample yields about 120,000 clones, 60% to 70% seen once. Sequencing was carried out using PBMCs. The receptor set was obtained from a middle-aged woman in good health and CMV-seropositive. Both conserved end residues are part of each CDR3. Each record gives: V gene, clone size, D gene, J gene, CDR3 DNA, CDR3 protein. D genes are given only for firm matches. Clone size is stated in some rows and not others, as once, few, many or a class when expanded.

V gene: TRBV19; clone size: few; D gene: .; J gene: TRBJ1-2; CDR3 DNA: TGTGCCAGTAATCACGACAGATTCTATGGCTACACCTTC; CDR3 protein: CASNHDRFYGYTF
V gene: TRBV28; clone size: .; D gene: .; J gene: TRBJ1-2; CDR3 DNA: TGTGCCAGCAGTCCACCCCAAGACTTTAACTATGGCTACACCTTC; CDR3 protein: CASSPPQDFNYGYTF
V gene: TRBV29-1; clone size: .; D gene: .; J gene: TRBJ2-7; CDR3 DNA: TGCAGCGTTTCAGAGGGTAGCGAGCAGTACTTC; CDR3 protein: CSVSEGSEQYF
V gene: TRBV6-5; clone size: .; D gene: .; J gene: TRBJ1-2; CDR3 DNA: TGTGCCAGCAGTTACTCAGTCAGGGGAGAGGTTGGTGGCTACACCTTC; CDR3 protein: CASSYSVRGEVGGYTF
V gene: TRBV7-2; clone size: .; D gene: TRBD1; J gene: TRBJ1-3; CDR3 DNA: TGTGCCAGCAGCCCAGGACAGGGGGCCGAAGGAAACACCATATATTTT; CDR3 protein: CASSPGQGAEGNTIYF
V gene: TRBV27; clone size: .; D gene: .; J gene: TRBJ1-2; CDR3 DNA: TGTGCCAGCAGTTTGAGAGGAGTTAACTATGGCTACACCTTC; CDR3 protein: CASSLRGVNYGYTF
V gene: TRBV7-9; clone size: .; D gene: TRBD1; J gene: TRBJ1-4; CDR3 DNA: TGTGCCAGCAGCTTTGGTGTGGGACAGGGACTTGAAAAACTGTTTTTT; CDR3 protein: CASSFGVGQGLEKLFF
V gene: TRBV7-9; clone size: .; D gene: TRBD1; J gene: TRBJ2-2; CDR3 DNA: TGTGCCAGCAGTTACCCCGGGGCAGGGGGCTTCGGCACCGGGGAGCTGTTTTTT; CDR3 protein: CASSYPGAGGFGTGELFF
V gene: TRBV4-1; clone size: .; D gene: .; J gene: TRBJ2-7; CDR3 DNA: TGCGCCAGCAGCCAAGTCTCGGGACTTGGTCCCTACGAGCAGTACTTC; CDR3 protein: CASSQVSGLGPYEQYF
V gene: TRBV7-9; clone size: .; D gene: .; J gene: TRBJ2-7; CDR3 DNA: TGTTCCAGCAGCTTAGACAGCGGGTCTTACGAGCAGTACTTC; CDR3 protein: CSSSLDSGSYEQYF
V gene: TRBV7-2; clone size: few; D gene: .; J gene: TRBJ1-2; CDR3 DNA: TGTGCCAGCAGCTTAGGGCAGAACTATGGCTACACCTTC; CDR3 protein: CASSLGQNYGYTF
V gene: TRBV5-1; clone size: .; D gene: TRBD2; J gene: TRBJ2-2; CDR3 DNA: TGCGCCAGCAGCTTGATAGCGGGAGGGACCGGGGAGCTGTTTTTT; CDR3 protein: CASSLIAGGTGELFF
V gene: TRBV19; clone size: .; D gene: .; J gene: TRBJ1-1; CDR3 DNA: TGTGCCAGTAGTCCATGGCAGGGAACAGGTGAAGCTTTCTTT; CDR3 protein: CASSPWQGTGEAFF
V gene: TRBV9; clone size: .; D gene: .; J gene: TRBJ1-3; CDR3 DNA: TGTGCCAGCAGTTCTCTTGGAAACACCATATATTTT; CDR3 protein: CASSSLGNTIYF
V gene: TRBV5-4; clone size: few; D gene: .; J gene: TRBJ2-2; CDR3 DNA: TGTGCCAGCAGCTTGGCCGGCACCGGGGAGCTGTTTTTT; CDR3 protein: CASSLAGTGELFF
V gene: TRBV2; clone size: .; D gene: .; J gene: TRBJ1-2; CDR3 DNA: TGTGCCAGCAGCCCATTCTTAGGGGTGAGCTACACCTTC; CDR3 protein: CASSPFLGVSYTF
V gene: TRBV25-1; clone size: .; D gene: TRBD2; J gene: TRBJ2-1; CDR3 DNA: TGTGCCAGCAAGGCCCCATCGCTAGCGGGAGGGCAGTTCTTC; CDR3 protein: CASKAPSLAGGQFF
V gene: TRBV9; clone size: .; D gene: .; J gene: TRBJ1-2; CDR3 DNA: TGTGCCAGCAGCGCGGACGGACTCTATGGCTACACCTTC; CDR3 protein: CASSADGLYGYTF
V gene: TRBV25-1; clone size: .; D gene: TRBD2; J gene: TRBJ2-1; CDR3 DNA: TGTGCCAGCAGTGAATTTCGGATAGCGGGAGTTGAGCAGTTCTTC; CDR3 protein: CASSEFRIAGVEQFF
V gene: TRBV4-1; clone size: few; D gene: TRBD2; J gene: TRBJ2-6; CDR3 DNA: TGCGCCAGCAGCCTTGGAGGGAGGGATCCGTCAGGGGCCAACGTCCTGACTTTC; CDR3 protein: CASSLGGRDPSGANVLTF
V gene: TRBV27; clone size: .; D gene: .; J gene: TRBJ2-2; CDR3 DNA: TGTGCCAGCCGGGAGTTTCTTAGCACCGGGGAGCTGTTTTTT; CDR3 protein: CASREFLSTGELFF
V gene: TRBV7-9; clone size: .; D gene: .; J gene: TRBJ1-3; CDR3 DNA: TGTGCCAGCAGCTCCAGGACGGGGGTTGCTTCTAGAAACACCATATATTTT; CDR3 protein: CASSSRTGVASRNTIYF
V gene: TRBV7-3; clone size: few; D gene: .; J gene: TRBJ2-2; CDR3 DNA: TGTGCCAGCAGCTTACGCGAAGGGGGCGGGGAGCTGTTTTTT; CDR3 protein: CASSLREGGGELFF
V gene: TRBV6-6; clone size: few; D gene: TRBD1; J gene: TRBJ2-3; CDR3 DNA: TGTGCCAGCAGTACAGGGGGCGGCACAGATACGCAGTATTTT; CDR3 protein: CASSTGGGTDTQYF
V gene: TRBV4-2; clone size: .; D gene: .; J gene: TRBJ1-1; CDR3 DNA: TGTGCCAGCAGCCAAGAAAGCCGAACTGAAGCTTTCTTT; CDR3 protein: CASSQESRTEAFF
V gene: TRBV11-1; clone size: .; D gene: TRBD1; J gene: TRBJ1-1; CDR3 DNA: TGTGCCAGCAGCGCCACAGGGGGCGGCACTGAAGCTTTCTTT; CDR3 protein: CASSATGGGTEAFF
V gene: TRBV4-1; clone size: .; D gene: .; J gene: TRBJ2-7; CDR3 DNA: TGCGCCAGCAGCCACCCCGGGGTGTCGACCGAGCAGTACTTC; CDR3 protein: CASSHPGVSTEQYF
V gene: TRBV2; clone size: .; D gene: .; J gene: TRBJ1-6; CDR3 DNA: TGTGCCAGCAGTGACAGGGCAAATTCACCCCTCCACTTT; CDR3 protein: CASSDRANSPLHF
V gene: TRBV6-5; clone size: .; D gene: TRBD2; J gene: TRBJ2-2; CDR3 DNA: TGTGCCAGCAGGGCTAGCGGGAGGTCCACCGGGGAGCTGTTTTTT; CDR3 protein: CASRASGRSTGELFF